The 4 T cell receptor beta chains listed next were all sequenced from one sample in a study of vaccination and CD4 T cells after COVID-19. TCRdb ran MiXCR on the PCR reads and lists one entry per CDR3 protein. The sample holds roughly 22,000 distinct CDR3 sequences, more than 45% seen once. Specimen: CD4+ T cells from blood, collected before SARS-CoV-2 vaccination. The source of these receptors is a human donor who had recovered from COVID-19.

This clonotype was detected a few times. The gene calls are TRBV7-9 and TRBJ2-3; 8 nucleotides agree with TRBD1. Trimming took 0 bases from V and 3 from J; bases not matched to a gene: 2. This CDR3 is 15 amino acids long. Germline CDR1 SEHNR, CDR2 FQNEAQ (reference sequence). The CDR3 reads CASSLARGRTDTQYF. Here the CDR3 DNA reads TGTGCCAGCAGCTTAGCCAGGGGGCGTACAGATACGCAGTATTTT.

The chain has TRBV28 and TRBJ1-6, with no clear D. Deletions cut 3 bases from V and 2 bases from J, with 2 bases between. The CDR3 is 13 residues long. CDR1 MDHEN and CDR2 SYDVKM come from the germline V gene. The CDR3 here is CASSFPYNSPLHF. Written as DNA, the CDR3 is TGTGCCAGCAGTTTCCCCTATAATTCACCCCTCCACTTT. The full variable domain, with the rest looked up from reference TRBV28 and TRBJ1-6, is DVKVTQSSRYLVKRTGEKVFLECVQDMDHENMFWYRQDPGLGLRLIYFSYDVKMKEKGDIPEGYSVSREKKERFSLILESASTNQTSMYLCASSFPYNSPLHFGNGTRLTVT.

The chain is built from TRBV30 and TRBJ2-5, with a tentative D call TRBD2 (5 bases). In germline, CDR1 is GTSNPN, CDR2 SVGIG (reference sequence). With 5 bases removed from V and 5 bases from J, the gap between germline ends came to 12 bases. This CDR3 is built from 12 residues. CDR3 nucleotide sequence: TGTGCCTGGTCGCCTAGCATGGAGACCCAGTACTTC. Translating it yields CAWSPSMETQYF.

The chain is built from TRBV2 and TRBJ2-1, with no clear D. V was cut by 6 bases and J by 14 bases, with 14 bases left in between. The CDR3 is 11 amino acids. Per germline, CDR1 SNHLY and CDR2 FYNNEI. The chain's CDR3 is CASSAGPTEFF. CDR3 nucleotide sequence: TGTGCCAGCAGCGCCGGGCCTACTGAGTTCTTC.